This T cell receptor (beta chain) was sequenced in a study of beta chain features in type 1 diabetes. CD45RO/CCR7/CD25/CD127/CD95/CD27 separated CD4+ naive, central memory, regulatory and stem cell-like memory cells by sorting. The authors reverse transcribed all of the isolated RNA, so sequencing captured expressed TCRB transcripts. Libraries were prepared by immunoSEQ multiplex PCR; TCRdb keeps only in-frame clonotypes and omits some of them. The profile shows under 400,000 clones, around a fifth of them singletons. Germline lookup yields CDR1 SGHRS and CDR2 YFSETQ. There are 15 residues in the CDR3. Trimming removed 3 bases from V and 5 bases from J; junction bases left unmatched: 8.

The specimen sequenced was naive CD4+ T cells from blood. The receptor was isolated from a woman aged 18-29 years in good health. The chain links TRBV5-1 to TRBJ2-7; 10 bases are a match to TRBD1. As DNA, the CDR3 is TGCGCCAGCAGCTCGACAGGGGGCAACCACCACGAGCAGTACTTC. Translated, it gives CASSSTGGNHHEQYF.